The sequence of this T cell receptor (beta chain) was determined in a study of shared clonotypes between healthy human individuals. The assay was immunoSEQ multiplex PCR, and TCRdb's table has in-frame clones only and misses some. The data contain under 2,500,000 clones, more than 90% of them singletons. Germline CDR1 MNHEY, CDR2 SMNVEV (reference sequence). Trimming cost V 0 bases and J 0 bases; bases outside gene matches: 3. The CDR3 runs 16 residues. This chain joins TRBV27 and TRBJ2-3; 7 bases match TRBD1. Sequencing used naive CD4+ T cells sorted from blood. As for subset: CD45RA+ positively selected. This receptor was obtained from a young man in good health. As DNA, the CDR3 is TGTGCCAGCAGTTTATCGGGGACAGCTAGCACAGATACGCAGTATTTT. Its translation: CASSLSGTASTDTQYF.